The 27 T cell receptor beta chains listed next were all sequenced from one sample in a study of blood T cells in healthy people across ages. Primed by a sample-barcoded 5' primer and a J-beta primer mix, a second PCR proceeded for 7 to 11 cycles. From the 5' RACE reads, TCRdb called clonotypes with MiXCR, one entry per CDR3 protein. The table shows 1.5 million to 2 million distinct CDR3 sequences, with around 48% occurring only once. Sequencing used blood. The receptor set was obtained from a woman aged 40 to 50 in good health.

V gene TRBV7-2 combines with J gene TRBJ2-3, with 12 bases identical to TRBD2. Germline CDR1 and CDR2: SGHTA and FQGNSA. Trimming removed 1 base from V and 4 bases from J; junction bases left unmatched: 9. CDR3 length equals 18 residues. The CDR3 region is CASSLGRLAGARADTQYF. DNA for the CDR3: TGTGCCAGCAGCTTAGGGAGACTAGCGGGGGCTAGGGCAGATACGCAGTATTTT.

The chain combines TRBV7-6 with TRBJ2-5; D possibly corresponds to TRBD2 (7 bases). This CDR3 region has 13 residues. V was cut by 5 bases and J by 13 bases, with 20 bases left in between. Germline loops: CDR1 SGHVS, CDR2 FNYEAQ. CDR3 protein: CASSLFDGGLGYF. CDR3 coding DNA: TGTGCCAGCAGCCTGTTTGACGGGGGGCTTGGGTACTTC. Looking up the rest from reference TRBV7-6 and TRBJ2-5 gives the full variable domain: GAGVSQSPRYKVTKRGQDVALRCDPISGHVSLYWYRQALGQGPEFLTYFNYEAQQDKSGLPNDRFSAERPEGSISTLTIQRTEQRDSAMYRCASSLFDGGLGYFGPGTRLLVL.

This rearrangement joins TRBV27 to TRBJ2-5, with TRBD1 matching 8 bases. The V segment lost 5 bases and the J segment 3 bases; nucleotides outside the gene matches: 17. CDR3 size: 18 residues. CDR1 and CDR2 from the germline V gene are MNHEY and SMNVEV (reference sequence). CDR3 region: CASSPRRPLPGQEETQYF. In DNA, the CDR3 is TGTGCCAGCAGTCCCCGGAGGCCCCTACCGGGACAGGAAGAGACCCAGTACTTC.

V gene TRBV6-5 combines with J gene TRBJ2-5, with 7 bases identical to TRBD1. The V segment lost 1 base and the J segment 5 bases; nucleotides outside the gene matches: 7. Germline CDR1 MNHEY, CDR2 SVGAGI. The CDR3 is 15 residues long. In DNA form, the CDR3 reads TGTGCCAGCAGTTACTTTACAGGGGTCTACGAGACCCAGTACTTC. It codes for CASSYFTGVYETQYF.

The V and J genes are TRBV20-1 and TRBJ2-7; 11 nucleotides line up with TRBD2. The CDR3 has 15 amino acids. The germline CDR1 and CDR2 sequences are DFQATT and SNEGSKA (reference sequence). Germline trimming cut 5 bases from V and 2 bases from J; bases unmatched to any gene: 8. The CDR3 DNA follows: TGCAGTGCTCTCACTAGCGGGGGCCGAACCTACGAGCAGTACTTC. Its translation: CSALTSGGRTYEQYF.

This clonotype came up a few times. This chain joins TRBV24-1 and TRBJ2-3; tentatively, D is TRBD2 (6 bases). The CDR3 runs to 16 residues. From germline, CDR1 is KGHDR and CDR2 SFDVKD. The V gene lost 2 bases and the J gene lost 0 bases, with 11 bases spanning the gap. For the CDR3, the DNA is TGTGCCACCAGTGATTGGGGGGATCTTAGCACAGATACGCAGTATTTT. Encoded protein: CATSDWGDLSTDTQYF.

This clonotype was observed once. The CDR3 sequence is CASSYRQGTLDNEQFF. The CDR3 DNA reads TGTGCCAGCAGTTACAGACAGGGGACCCTGGACAATGAGCAGTTCTTC. The chain links TRBV6-2 or TRBV6-3 to TRBJ2-1; 8 bases agree with TRBD1. Trimming cost V 2 bases and J 5 bases; bases outside gene matches: 8. The germline V gene has CDR1 MNHEY and CDR2 SVGEGT. The CDR3 covers 16 residues.

This clonotype was seen a handful of times. The chain employs TRBV7-9 and TRBJ1-5; D is perhaps TRBD1 (6 bases). Germline CDR1 is SEHNR and CDR2 is FQNEAQ (reference sequence). This CDR3 is built from 15 residues. The germline V and J ends were trimmed by 0 bases and 15 bases, with 21 bases remaining between them. The CDR3 sequence is CASSLAGGALAVLHF. The CDR3 nucleotides are TGTGCCAGCAGCTTAGCTGGGGGGGCTTTGGCTGTGCTGCATTTT. The full variable domain, with the rest looked up from reference TRBV7-9 and TRBJ1-5, is DTGVSQNPRHKITKRGQNVTFRCDPISEHNRLYWYRQTLGQGPEFLTYFQNEAQLEKSRLLSDRFSAERPKGSFSTLEIQRTEQGDSAMYLCASSLAGGALAVLHFGDGTRLSIL.

The chain links TRBV10-3 to TRBJ1-2; 8 bases line up with TRBD1. The CDR3 is 17 residues long. The V segment lost 0 bases and the J segment 6 bases; nucleotides outside the gene matches: 12. Germline values: CDR1 ENHRY, CDR2 SYGVKD. The CDR3 protein is CAISESGTGPPVDGYTF. CDR3 nucleotides: TGTGCCATCAGTGAGTCTGGGACAGGACCTCCTGTGGATGGCTACACCTTC.

The chain has TRBV6-5 and TRBJ2-3; a possible D gene is TRBD1 (5 bases). The CDR3 totals 13 residues. Germline V gene data show CDR1 as MNHEY and CDR2 as SVGAGI. With 6 bases removed from V and 5 bases from J, the gap between germline ends came to 12 bases. CDR3 in amino acids: CASRARVEDTQYF. CDR3 DNA: TGTGCCAGCAGGGCCAGGGTGGAAGATACGCAGTATTTT.

This clonotype has more than one count but fewer than ten. Written as DNA, the CDR3 is TGTGCCAGCAGTTCATTCAGGGTTTTGGATGAAAAACTGTTTTTT. Translation gives CASSSFRVLDEKLFF. The V and J genes are TRBV28 and TRBJ1-4, with D maybe TRBD1 (5 bases). Trimming pared 4 bases from V and 6 bases from J, leaving 15 bases between. Germline V gives CDR1 MDHEN, CDR2 SYDVKM. The length of the CDR3 is 15 residues.

This chain links TRBV20-1 with TRBJ1-2; no clear D gene. The V and J ends lost 2 bases and 3 bases respectively, with 22 bases between them. The CDR3 sequence is 17 residues long. The germline V gene encodes CDR1 DFQATT and CDR2 SNEGSKA (reference sequence). Here the CDR3 reads CSARPFDAAAVDYGYTF. The CDR3 DNA reads TGCAGTGCTAGACCTTTTGACGCCGCCGCGGTGGACTATGGCTACACCTTC.

The V call is TRBV7-2, the J call TRBJ2-1; a possible D gene is TRBD1 (6 bases). CDR3 length: 15 residues. Trimming stripped 7 bases from V and 0 bases from J, with 13 bases between. Per the germline V gene, CDR1 is SGHTA and CDR2 is FQGNSA. The DNA for the CDR3 is TGTGCCAGCATCGACAGGTCGAGCTCCTACAATGAGCAGTTCTTC. Amino acids: CASIDRSSSYNEQFF.

The chain employs TRBV20-1 and TRBJ2-7, with D possibly matching TRBD2 (6 bases). Trimming cost V 3 bases and J 0 bases, with 15 bases left between them. This CDR3 spans 15 amino acids. In germline, CDR1 is DFQATT, CDR2 SNEGSKA (reference sequence). CDR3 residues: CSARGGEAASYEQYF. CDR3 sequence (DNA): TGCAGTGCTAGGGGGGGAGAGGCGGCCTCCTACGAGCAGTACTTC.

There are a few counts of this clonotype. The V and J genes are TRBV20-1 and TRBJ1-2, with a weak D call TRBD1 (6 bases). This CDR3 has 14 residues. Trimming left V 3 bases short and J 5 bases short, with 16 bases between. Germline V gene lookup returns CDR1 DFQATT and CDR2 SNEGSKA (reference sequence). CDR3 residues: CSARGGAPTYGYTF. The CDR3, as DNA: TGCAGTGCTAGGGGGGGGGCGCCGACTTATGGCTACACCTTC.

This clonotype has only a few counts. The rearrangement uses TRBV7-9 and TRBJ2-1, with a weak D call TRBD1 (6 bases). V was shortened by 3 bases and J by 7 bases, with 16 bases between the two germline ends. Germline V gene lookup returns CDR1 SEHNR and CDR2 FQNEAQ (reference sequence). CDR3 length: 15 amino acids. As DNA, the CDR3 is TGTGCCAGCAGCTTCAGGACAGCAACCTCGAATGAGCAGTTCTTC. Its translation: CASSFRTATSNEQFF.

This rearrangement joins TRBV20-1 to TRBJ1-5; D is perhaps TRBD1 (5 bases). The CDR3 spans 15 residues. Between the trimmed V and J ends, which lost 6 bases and 4 bases, there was a span of 19 bases. Germline values: CDR1 DFQATT, CDR2 SNEGSKA (reference sequence). In DNA, the CDR3 is TGCAGTGCCGGAGGCCGGGACCTTGCGAATCAGCCCCAGCATTTT. Encoded protein: CSAGGRDLANQPQHF.

The chain recombines TRBV29-1 with TRBJ1-5; no definite D call. The V end was cut by 7 bases, the J end by 2 bases, with 12 bases between. The germline CDR1 and CDR2 sequences are SQVTM and ANQGSEA. This CDR3 spans 13 amino acids. The CDR3 loop is CSASNSGNQPQHF. The CDR3 nucleotides are TGCAGCGCCTCAAACTCGGGCAATCAGCCCCAGCATTTT. The variable domain in full, with the rest retrieved from reference TRBV29-1 and TRBJ1-5, is SAVISQKPSRDICQRGTSLTIQCQVDSQVTMMFWYRQQPGQSLTLIATANQGSEATYESGFVIDKFPISRPNLTFSTLTVSNMSPEDSSIYLCSASNSGNQPQHFGDGTRLSIL.

This chain uses TRBV2 with TRBJ2-3; a weak D match, TRBD2 (6 bases). V lost 10 bases and J lost 5, with 13 bases in between. Germline V CDR1 and CDR2: SNHLY, FYNNEI. CDR3 length: 12 residues. The CDR3 loop is CAISTSLDTQYF. The CDR3 DNA follows: TGTGCCATCTCGACTAGTCTAGATACGCAGTATTTT.

The rearrangement links TRBV7-2 to TRBJ1-5; 10 bases map to TRBD1. This CDR3 region has 14 residues. Germline lookup yields CDR1 SGHTA and CDR2 FQGNSA. The J segment lost 6 bases and the V segment lost 4 bases, leaving 3 bases of the junction unmatched. DNA of the CDR3: TGTGCCAGCAGCTCTCGGACAGGGGGTCAGCCCCAGCATTTT. Encoded protein: CASSSRTGGQPQHF. Looking up the rest from reference TRBV7-2 and TRBJ1-5 gives the full variable domain: GAGVSQSPSNKVTEKGKDVELRCDPISGHTALYWYRQSLGQGLEFLIYFQGNSAPDKSGLPSDRFSAERTGGSVSTLTIQRTQQEDSAVYLCASSSRTGGQPQHFGDGTRLSIL.

This clonotype was detected only a few times. The chain employs TRBV4-2 and TRBJ2-5; D uncertain. The CDR3 totals 14 residues. Germline V gene data show CDR1 as LGHNA and CDR2 as YNFKEQ. Trimming took off 0 bases at V and 4 bases at J, with 9 bases between the two ends. As DNA, the CDR3 is TGTGCCAGCAGCCAAGATCATTCACTAGAGACCCAGTACTTC. Residues: CASSQDHSLETQYF.

This clonotype was counted a few times. This chain links TRBV4-1 with TRBJ2-5; the D call may be TRBD1 or TRBD2 (5 bases each). The CDR3 runs 15 residues. Trimming removed 0 bases at V and 8 bases at J, with 16 bases between. Germline CDR1 MGHRA, CDR2 YSYEKL. CDR3 DNA: TGCGCCAGCAGCCAAGAGGCAGAGGGGACCAGAACCCAGTACTTC. Translated, it gives CASSQEAEGTRTQYF.

DNA of the CDR3: TGCAGTGCATCGGACAGGGTGGGTGGAAACACCATATATTTT. Its protein is CSASDRVGGNTIYF. V is TRBV20-1 and J is TRBJ1-3; TRBD1 aligns across 8 bases. CDR1 and CDR2 (germline): DFQATT, SNEGSKA (reference sequence). The CDR3 contains 14 residues. V was pared by 6 bases and J by 3 bases, with 7 bases of the junction left unmatched.

This clonotype showed up just once. The chain combines TRBV24-1 with TRBJ1-5; D gene ambiguous. Germline loops: CDR1 KGHDR, CDR2 SFDVKD. V dropped 5 bases and J dropped 0 bases, with 7 bases sitting between them. The CDR3 is 14 amino acids. CDR3 in DNA: TGTGCCACCAGTGTGCACGGTAGCAATCAGCCCCAGCATTTT. This gives the protein CATSVHGSNQPQHF.

The chain joins TRBV6-5 to TRBJ2-3; possibly TRBD2 for D (5 bases). The CDR3 contains 16 residues. With 0 bases removed from V and 1 base from J, the gap between germline ends came to 11 bases. Germline V gives CDR1 MNHEY, CDR2 SVGAGI. DNA for the CDR3: TGTGCCAGCAGTTACTCGGCCCTAGCTCGCACAGATACGCAGTATTTT. This sequence encodes CASSYSALARTDTQYF.

Turning to this clonotype: Germline and junction disagree at one end, which may indicate a read error. The rearrangement links TRBV6-5 to TRBJ2-5; TRBD1 matches 7 bases. The CDR3 length is 14 residues. Germline loops: CDR1 MNHEY, CDR2 SVGAGI. CDR3 region: CAGSYPGGQETQYF. CDR3 bases: TGTGCCGGCAGTTACCCAGGGGGCCAAGAGACCCAGTACTTC.

The chain links TRBV28 to TRBJ1-6; perhaps TRBD1 as D (5 bases). Trimming pared 10 bases from V and 0 bases from J, leaving 13 bases between. This CDR3 is 15 amino acids long. CDR1 MDHEN and CDR2 SYDVKM come from the germline V gene. CDR3 loop: CATFPDSSYNSPLHF. The CDR3 nucleotides are TGTGCCACCTTCCCCGACAGCTCCTATAATTCACCCCTCCACTTT.